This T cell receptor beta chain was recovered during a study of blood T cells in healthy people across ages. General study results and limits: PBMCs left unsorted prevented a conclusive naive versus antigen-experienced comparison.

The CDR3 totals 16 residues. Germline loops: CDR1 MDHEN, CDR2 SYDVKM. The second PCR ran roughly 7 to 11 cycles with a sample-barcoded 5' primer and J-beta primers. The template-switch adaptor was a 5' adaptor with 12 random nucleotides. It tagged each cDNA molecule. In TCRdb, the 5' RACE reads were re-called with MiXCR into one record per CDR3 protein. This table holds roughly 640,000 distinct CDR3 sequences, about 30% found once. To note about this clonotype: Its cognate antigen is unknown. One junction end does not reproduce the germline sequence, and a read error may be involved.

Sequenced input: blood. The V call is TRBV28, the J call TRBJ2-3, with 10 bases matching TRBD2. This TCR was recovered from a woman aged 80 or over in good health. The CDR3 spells CASRAGLAVSTDMQYF. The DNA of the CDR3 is TGTGCCAGCAGAGCCGGACTAGCGGTTAGCACAGATATGCAGTATTTT.